The 6 T cell receptor beta chains in this list originate from one sample, sequenced in a study of blood T cell repertoires in COVID-19. The repertoire was sequenced with immunoSEQ multiplex PCR; TCRdb's copy has only in-frame clones and lacks some. The sample records about 360,000 clones, 85% to 90% being singletons. The sequenced sample was peripheral blood. The receptors stem from a human donor in a cohort sampled during active COVID-19.

V usage is TRBV7-3 and J usage is TRBJ2-5, with D unresolved. The CDR3 loop spans 15 amino acids. V gave up 0 bases and J gave up 2 bases, with 10 bases separating them. Germline lookup yields CDR1 SGHTA and CDR2 FQGTGA. The CDR3 protein is CASSLTGQLQETQYF. CDR3 DNA: TGTGCCAGCAGCTTAACTGGGCAACTTCAAGAGACCCAGTACTTC.

The CDR3 sequence: CASSLDLTGMGELFF. CDR3 coding DNA: TGTGCCAGCAGCTTAGACCTTACAGGAATGGGGGAGCTGTTTTTT. The chain employs TRBV11-2 and TRBJ2-2, with a possible D match to TRBD1 (5 bases). The length of the CDR3 is 15 residues. Between the trimmed V and J ends, which lost 0 bases and 8 bases, there was a span of 13 bases. Germline CDR1 reads SGHAT; CDR2 reads FQNNGV.

The V call is TRBV6-5, the J call TRBJ1-5, with D perhaps TRBD1 (6 bases). V was pared by 5 bases and J by 5 bases, with 13 bases between. The CDR3 has 14 amino acids. Germline lookup yields CDR1 MNHEY and CDR2 SVGAGI. CDR3 protein: CASSRGGRDQPQHF. CDR3 coding DNA: TGTGCCAGCAGTCGCGGGGGGCGCGATCAGCCCCAGCATTTT.

CDR3 sequence (DNA): TGTGCCAGCAGCCAACGGACAGGGGGCAGTAGCACAGATACGCAGTATTTT. Protein product: CASSQRTGGSSTDTQYF. The chain is built from TRBV4-2 and TRBJ2-3; 11 bases are a match to TRBD1. This CDR3 is built from 17 residues. The germline V gene encodes CDR1 LGHNA and CDR2 YNFKEQ. With V trimmed by 2 bases and J by 0 bases, 4 bases remained unmatched.

This clone has more than one count but fewer than ten. This chain joins TRBV2 and TRBJ1-1; D gene ambiguous. V was trimmed by 6 bases and J by 1 base, leaving 12 bases between them. Germline lookup yields CDR1 SNHLY and CDR2 FYNNEI. The CDR3 is 14 amino acids. DNA of the CDR3: TGTGCCAGCAGGCGGTGGAGGGAGAACACTGAAGCTTTCTTT. Residues: CASRRWRENTEAFF.

The chain has TRBV5-4 and TRBJ1-4; 7 nucleotides align to TRBD1. The CDR3 is 14 amino acids. Looked up from germline, CDR1 is SGHNT and CDR2 is YYREEE (reference sequence). Trimming removed 2 bases from V and 2 bases from J; junction bases left unmatched: 0. CDR3 amino acids: CASSLQGTNEKLFF. DNA for the CDR3: TGTGCCAGCAGCTTACAGGGGACTAATGAAAAACTGTTTTTT.